The sequence of this TCR beta chain was determined in a study of identical twins. From the 5' RACE reads, TCRdb called clonotypes with MiXCR, one entry per CDR3 protein. The table includes roughly 200,000 distinct CDR3 sequences, roughly 7.5% detected once. There are 14 residues in the CDR3. V was trimmed by 0 bases and J by 6 bases, leaving 9 bases between them. In germline, CDR1 is KGHSH, CDR2 LQKENI. At least ten counts were recorded for this clonotype. These data were likewise used in another study, on yellow fever vaccine responses in identical twins.

This TCR came from a woman between 18 and 29 years old in good health. The chain carries TRBV18 and TRBJ2-1, with D perhaps TRBD1 (5 bases). The sample was memory (CD45RO+) T cells sorted from blood. The DNA for the CDR3 is TGTGCCAGCTCACCACCTGGGGCCGGCAATGAGCAGTTCTTC. As protein: CASSPPGAGNEQFF.